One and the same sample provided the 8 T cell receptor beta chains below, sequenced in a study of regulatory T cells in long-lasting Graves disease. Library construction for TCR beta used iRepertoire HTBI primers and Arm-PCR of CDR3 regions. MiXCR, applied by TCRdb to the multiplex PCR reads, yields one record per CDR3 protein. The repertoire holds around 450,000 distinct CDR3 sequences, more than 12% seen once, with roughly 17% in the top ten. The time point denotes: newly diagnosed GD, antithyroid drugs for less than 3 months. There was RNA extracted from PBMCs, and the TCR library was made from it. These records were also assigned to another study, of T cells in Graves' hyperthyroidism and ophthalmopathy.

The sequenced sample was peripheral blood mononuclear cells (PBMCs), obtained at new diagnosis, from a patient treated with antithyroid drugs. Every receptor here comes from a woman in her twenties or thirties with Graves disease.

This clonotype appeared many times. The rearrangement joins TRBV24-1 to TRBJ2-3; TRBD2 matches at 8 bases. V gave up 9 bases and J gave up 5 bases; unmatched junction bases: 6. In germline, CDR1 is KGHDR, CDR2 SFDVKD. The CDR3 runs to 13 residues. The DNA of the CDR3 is TGTGCCACCGCAATGGCGGGAGGAGATACGCAGTATTTT. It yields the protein CATAMAGGDTQYF.

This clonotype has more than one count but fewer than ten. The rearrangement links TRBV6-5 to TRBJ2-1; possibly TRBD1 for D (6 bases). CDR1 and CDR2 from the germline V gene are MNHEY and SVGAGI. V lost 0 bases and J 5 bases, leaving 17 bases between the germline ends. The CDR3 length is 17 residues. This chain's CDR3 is CASSYSAPPRDNNEQFF. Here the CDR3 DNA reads TGTGCCAGCAGTTACTCCGCCCCCCCCCGGGACAACAATGAGCAGTTCTTC.

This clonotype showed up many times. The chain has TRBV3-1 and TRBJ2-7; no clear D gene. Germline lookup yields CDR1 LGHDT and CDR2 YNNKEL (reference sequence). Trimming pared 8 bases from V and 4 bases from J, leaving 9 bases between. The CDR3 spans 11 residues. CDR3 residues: CASADGYEQYF. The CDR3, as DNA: TGTGCCAGCGCGGACGGTTACGAGCAGTACTTC.

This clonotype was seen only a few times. CDR3 sequence: CSAVDPVNQPQHF. The CDR3 region has the DNA TGCAGTGCTGTGGACCCGGTCAATCAGCCCCAGCATTTT. The chain carries TRBV20-1 and TRBJ1-5; unclear D gene. Germline V CDR1 and CDR2: DFQATT, SNEGSKA (reference sequence). Deletions cut 5 bases from V and 3 bases from J, with 11 bases between. CDR3 length: 13 residues.

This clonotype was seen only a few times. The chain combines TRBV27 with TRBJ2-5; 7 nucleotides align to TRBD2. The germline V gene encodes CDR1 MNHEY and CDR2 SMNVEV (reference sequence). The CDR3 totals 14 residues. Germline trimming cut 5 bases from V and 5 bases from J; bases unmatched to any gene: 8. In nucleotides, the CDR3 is TGTGCCAGCAGTCCACGACTAGCTTCGGAGACCCAGTACTTC. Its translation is CASSPRLASETQYF.

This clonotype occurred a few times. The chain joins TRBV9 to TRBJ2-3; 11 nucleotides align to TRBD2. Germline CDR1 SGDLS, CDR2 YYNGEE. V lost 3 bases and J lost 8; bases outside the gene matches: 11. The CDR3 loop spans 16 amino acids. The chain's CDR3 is CASSEPGLAASGTQYF. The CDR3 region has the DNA TGTGCCAGCAGCGAGCCGGGACTAGCGGCTTCAGGTACGCAGTATTTT.

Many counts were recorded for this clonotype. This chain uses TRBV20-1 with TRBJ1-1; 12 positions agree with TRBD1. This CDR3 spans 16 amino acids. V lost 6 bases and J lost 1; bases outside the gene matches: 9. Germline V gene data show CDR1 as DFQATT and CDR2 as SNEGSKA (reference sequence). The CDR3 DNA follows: TGCAGTGCCATGACGGGACAGGGGGCGACGAACACTGAAGCTTTCTTT. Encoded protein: CSAMTGQGATNTEAFF.

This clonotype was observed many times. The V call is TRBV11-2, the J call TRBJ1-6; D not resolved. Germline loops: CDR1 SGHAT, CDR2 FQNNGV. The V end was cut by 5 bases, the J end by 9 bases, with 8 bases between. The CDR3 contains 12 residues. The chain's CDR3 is CASSPSPSPLHF. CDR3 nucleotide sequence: TGTGCCAGCAGCCCCTCCCCTTCACCCCTCCACTTT.